This record looks at one T cell receptor beta chain sequence and its context. Its specificity is not known. This entry belongs to a study of cytomegalovirus exposure and HLA in healthy donors. Study in general: Later, an analysis reported that the 120 or so validation repertoires had used the same platform as the roughly 680 first-cohort repertoires. Overall study findings and caveats: Most TCR sequences were seen very rarely across donors, but some public TCRs occurred in many.

The CDR3 runs to 15 residues. Germline V CDR1 and CDR2: SGDLS, YYNGEE. Trimming removed 5 bases from V and 1 base from J; junction bases left unmatched: 4. TCRdb's table, derived via immunoSEQ multiplex PCR, lists solely in-frame clones and lacks some. The profile shows some 90,000 clones, roughly 96% of them singletons. What was sequenced was PBMCs. V gene TRBV9 combines with J gene TRBJ1-4, with TRBD1 matching over 8 bases. The sequence was obtained from a man younger than 35 in good health and CMV-seronegative. The CDR3 bases are TGTGCCAGCAGTCGAACAGGGGGAACTAATGAAAAACTGTTTTTT. Translated: CASSRTGGTNEKLFF.